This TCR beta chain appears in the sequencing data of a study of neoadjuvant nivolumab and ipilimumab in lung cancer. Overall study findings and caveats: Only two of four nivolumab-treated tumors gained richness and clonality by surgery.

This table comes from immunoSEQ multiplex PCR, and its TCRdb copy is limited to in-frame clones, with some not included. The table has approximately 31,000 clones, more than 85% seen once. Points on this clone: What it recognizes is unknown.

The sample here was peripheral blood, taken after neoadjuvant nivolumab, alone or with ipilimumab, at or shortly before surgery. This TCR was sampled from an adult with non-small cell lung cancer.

Written as DNA, the CDR3 is TGCGCCAGCAGCCAAGAGGTAGCGGGAGTGGTCGGCGGGGAGCTGTTTTTT. Translating gives CASSQEVAGVVGGELFF. The genes are TRBV4-1 and TRBJ2-2; 9 bases line up with TRBD2. CDR1 is MGHRA, CDR2 YSYEKL, per germline. J lost 7 bases, V lost 0 bases, and 9 bases had no gene match. CDR3 size: 17 residues.